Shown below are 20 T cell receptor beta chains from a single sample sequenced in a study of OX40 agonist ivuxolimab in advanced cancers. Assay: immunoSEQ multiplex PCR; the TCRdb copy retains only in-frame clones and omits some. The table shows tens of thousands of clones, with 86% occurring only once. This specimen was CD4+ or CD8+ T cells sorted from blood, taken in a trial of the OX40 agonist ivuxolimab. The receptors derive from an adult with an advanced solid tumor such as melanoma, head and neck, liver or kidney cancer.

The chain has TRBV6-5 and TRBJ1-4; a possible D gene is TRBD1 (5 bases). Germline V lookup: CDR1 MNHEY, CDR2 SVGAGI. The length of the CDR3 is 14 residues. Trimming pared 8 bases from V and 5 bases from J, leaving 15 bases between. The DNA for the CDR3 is TGTGCCAGCTACAAGGGACGGAGAAATGAAAAACTGTTTTTT. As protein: CASYKGRRNEKLFF.

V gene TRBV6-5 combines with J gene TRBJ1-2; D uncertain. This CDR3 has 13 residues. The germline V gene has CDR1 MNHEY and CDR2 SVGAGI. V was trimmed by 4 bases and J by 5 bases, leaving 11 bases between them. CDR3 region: CASSSIPEYGYTF. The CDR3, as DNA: TGTGCCAGCAGTTCGATCCCGGAATATGGCTACACCTTC.

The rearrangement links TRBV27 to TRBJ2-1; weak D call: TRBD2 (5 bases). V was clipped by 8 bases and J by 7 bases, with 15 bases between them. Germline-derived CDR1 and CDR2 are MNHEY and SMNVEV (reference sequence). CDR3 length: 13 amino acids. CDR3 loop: CASRRGFLNEQFF. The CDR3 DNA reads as TGTGCCAGCCGTCGCGGGTTTCTAAATGAGCAGTTCTTC.

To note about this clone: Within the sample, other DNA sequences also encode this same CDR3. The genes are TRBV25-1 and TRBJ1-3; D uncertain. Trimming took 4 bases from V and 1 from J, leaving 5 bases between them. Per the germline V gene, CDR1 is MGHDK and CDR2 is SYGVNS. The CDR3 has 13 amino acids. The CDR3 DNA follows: TGTGCCAGCAGTGTCGGGTCTGGAAACACCATATATTTT. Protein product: CASSVGSGNTIYF.

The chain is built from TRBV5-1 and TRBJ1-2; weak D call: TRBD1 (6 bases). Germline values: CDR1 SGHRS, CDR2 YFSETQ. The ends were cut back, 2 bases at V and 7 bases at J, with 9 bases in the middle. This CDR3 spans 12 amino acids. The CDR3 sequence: CASSLQGIGYTF. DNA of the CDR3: TGCGCCAGCAGCTTACAGGGAATTGGCTACACCTTC.

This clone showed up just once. CDR3 sequence reads: CASTTLRGETQYF. CDR3 sequence (DNA): TGTGCCAGCACCACCTTGCGGGGGGAGACCCAGTACTTC. This chain uses TRBV6-4 with TRBJ2-5, with 7 bases matching TRBD2. Germline CDR1 and CDR2: MRHNA and SNTAGT. V lost 7 bases and J lost 5; bases outside the gene matches: 7. There are 13 residues in the CDR3.

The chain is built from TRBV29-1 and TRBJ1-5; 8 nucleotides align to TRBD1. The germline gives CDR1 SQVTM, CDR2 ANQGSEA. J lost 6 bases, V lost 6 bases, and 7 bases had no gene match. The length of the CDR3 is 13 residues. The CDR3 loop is CSVLQGDTQPQHF. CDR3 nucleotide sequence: TGCAGCGTGCTACAGGGGGATACTCAGCCCCAGCATTTT.

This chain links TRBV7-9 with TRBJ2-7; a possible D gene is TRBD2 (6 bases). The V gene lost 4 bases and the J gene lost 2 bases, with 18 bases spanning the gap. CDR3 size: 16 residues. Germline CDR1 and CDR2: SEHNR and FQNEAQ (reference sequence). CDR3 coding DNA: TGTGCCAGCAGCTCGAGCGCGGGGAGCATAGCCTACGAGCAGTACTTC. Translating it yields CASSSSAGSIAYEQYF.

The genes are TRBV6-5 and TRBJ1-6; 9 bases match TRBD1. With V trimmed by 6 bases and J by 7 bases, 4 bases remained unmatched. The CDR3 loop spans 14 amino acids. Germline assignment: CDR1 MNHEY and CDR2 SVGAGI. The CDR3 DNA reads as TGTGCCAGCAGACCGACAGGGGGAAATTCACCCCTCCACTTT. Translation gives CASRPTGGNSPLHF.

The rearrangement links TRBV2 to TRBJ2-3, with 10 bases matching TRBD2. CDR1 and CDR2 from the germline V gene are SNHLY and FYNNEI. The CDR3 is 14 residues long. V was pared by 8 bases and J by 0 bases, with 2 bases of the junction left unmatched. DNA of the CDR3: TGTGCCAGCGATAGCGGGGGGAGCACAGATACGCAGTATTTT. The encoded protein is CASDSGGSTDTQYF.

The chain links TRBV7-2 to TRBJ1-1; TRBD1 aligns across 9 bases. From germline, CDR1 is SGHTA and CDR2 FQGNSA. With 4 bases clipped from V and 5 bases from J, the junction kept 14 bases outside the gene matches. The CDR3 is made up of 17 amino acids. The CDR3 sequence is CASSWVDRGKRKTEAFF. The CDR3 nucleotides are TGTGCCAGCAGCTGGGTAGACAGGGGGAAACGAAAAACTGAAGCTTTCTTT.

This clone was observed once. CDR3 loop: CASSPDNRGKNQPQHF. CDR3 bases: TGTGCCAGCTCACCAGATAACCGGGGGAAAAATCAGCCCCAGCATTTT. J is TRBJ1-5 and V is TRBV18; D may be TRBD1 (5 bases). The CDR3 length is 16 residues. Per germline, CDR1 KGHSH and CDR2 LQKENI. Deletions cut 2 bases from V and 4 bases from J, with 15 bases between.

CDR3 sequence reads: CASSLMGGAGGYTF. DNA for the CDR3: TGTGCCAGCAGCTTGATGGGGGGAGCCGGTGGCTACACCTTC. The chain is built from TRBV5-5 and TRBJ1-2, with D perhaps matching TRBD1 (5 bases). This CDR3 has 14 amino acids. V was cut by 1 base and J by 7 bases, with 14 bases left in between. Germline CDR1 reads SGHKS; CDR2 reads YYEKEE (reference sequence). Combining the CDR3 with reference TRBV5-5 and TRBJ1-2 gives the whole variable domain DAGVTQSPTHLIKTRGQQVTLRCSPISGHKSVSWYQQVLGQGPQFIFQYYEKEERGRGNFPDRFSARQFPNYSSELNVNALLLGDSALYLCASSLMGGAGGYTFGSGTRLTVV.

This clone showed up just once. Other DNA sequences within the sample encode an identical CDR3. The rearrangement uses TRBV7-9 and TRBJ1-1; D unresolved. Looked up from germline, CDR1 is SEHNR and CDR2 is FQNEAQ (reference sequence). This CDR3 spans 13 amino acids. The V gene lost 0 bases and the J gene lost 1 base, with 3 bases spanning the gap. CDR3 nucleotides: TGTGCCAGCAGCTTAGCCGGGAACACTGAAGCTTTCTTT. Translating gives CASSLAGNTEAFF.

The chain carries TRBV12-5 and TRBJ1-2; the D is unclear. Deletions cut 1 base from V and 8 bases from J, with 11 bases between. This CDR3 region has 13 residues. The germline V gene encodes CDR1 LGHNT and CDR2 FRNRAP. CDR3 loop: CASGLEGLGGYTF. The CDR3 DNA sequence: TGTGCTAGTGGTTTGGAGGGTTTGGGCGGCTACACCTTC.

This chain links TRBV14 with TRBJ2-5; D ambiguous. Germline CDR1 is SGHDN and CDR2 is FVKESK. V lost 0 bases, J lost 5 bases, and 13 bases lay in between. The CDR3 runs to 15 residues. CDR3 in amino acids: CASSQDRVRLETQYF. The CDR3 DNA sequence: TGTGCCAGCAGCCAAGATAGGGTACGTTTGGAGACCCAGTACTTC.

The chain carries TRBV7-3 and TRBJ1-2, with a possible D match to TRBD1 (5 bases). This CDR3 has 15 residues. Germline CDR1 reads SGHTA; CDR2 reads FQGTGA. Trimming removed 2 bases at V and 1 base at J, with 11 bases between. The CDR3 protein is CASSLSGGSNYGYTF. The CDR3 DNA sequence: TGTGCCAGCAGCTTATCTGGGGGTAGTAACTATGGCTACACCTTC.

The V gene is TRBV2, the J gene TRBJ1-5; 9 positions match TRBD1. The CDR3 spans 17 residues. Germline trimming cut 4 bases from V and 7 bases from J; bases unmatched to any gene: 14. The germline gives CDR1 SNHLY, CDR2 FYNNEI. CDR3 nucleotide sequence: TGTGCCAGCAGTGTTTACGCAGGGACAGGGCTAGGGCAGCCCCAGCATTTT. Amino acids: CASSVYAGTGLGQPQHF.

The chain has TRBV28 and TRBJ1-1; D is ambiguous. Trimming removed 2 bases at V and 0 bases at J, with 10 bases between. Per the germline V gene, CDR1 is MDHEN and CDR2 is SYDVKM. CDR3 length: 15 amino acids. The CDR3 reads CASSLVTHVNTEAFF. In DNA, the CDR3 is TGTGCCAGCAGTTTAGTTACTCACGTGAACACTGAAGCTTTCTTT.

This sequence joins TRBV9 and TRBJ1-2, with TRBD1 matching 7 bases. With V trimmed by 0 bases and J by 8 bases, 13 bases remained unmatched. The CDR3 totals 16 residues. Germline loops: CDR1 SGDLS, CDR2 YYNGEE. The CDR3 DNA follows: TGTGCCAGCAGCGTAGCTCCCCTTACAGGGGTGGGAGGCTACACCTTC. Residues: CASSVAPLTGVGGYTF.